Included here is one T cell receptor beta chain sequence, with context. What it binds is not known. This sample stems from a study of T cells after posttransplantation cyclophosphamide. Study conclusions and caveats: Blood and skin or GI T cell repertoires showed limited TRB overlap. After PTCy, TRB diversity resembled that of CNI/methotrexate controls. Later post-transplant blood repertoires were often dominated by donor CD8+ memory clones.

In germline, CDR1 is SGHRS, CDR2 YFSETQ. V trimming: 4 bases; J trimming: 2 bases; junction bases outside the gene matches: 12. This CDR3 has 17 residues. Sequencing used immunoSEQ multiplex PCR; TCRdb keeps in-frame clones, though not all of them. Here the sample spans 35,000 to 40,000 clones, 78% being singletons. Treatment was busulfan-fludarabine conditioning, a marrow graft, and cyclophosphamide on days +3 and +4. The clonotype comes from a female patient between 40 and 50 years old who received an allogeneic stem cell transplant from a related donor, was CMV-positive, and had no GVHD. Some T cells may be supplied by the graft donor. The specimen comprised CD4+ T cells sorted from blood, sampled roughly 1,900 days after a stem cell transplant with posttransplant cyclophosphamide. This sequence joins TRBV5-1 and TRBJ2-7; TRBD2 aligns across 10 bases. This chain's CDR3 is CASSLILAGALPYEQYF. CDR3 sequence (DNA): TGCGCCAGCAGCCTTATTCTAGCGGGGGCCCTTCCCTACGAGCAGTACTTC.